What follows are 24 T cell receptor beta chains derived from one specimen sequenced in a study of T cell changes during pregnancy in multiple sclerosis. Only in-frame clones appear in the TCRdb table, and some are missing; sequencing was by immunoSEQ multiplex PCR. The table records roughly 110,000 clones, about 90% of them present only once. The material was peripheral blood, obtained before pregnancy. The source of these receptors is a female donor with multiple sclerosis, enrolled in a pregnancy study.

This chain connects TRBV2 to TRBJ1-2, with D tentatively TRBD1 (5 bases). The CDR3 is made up of 15 amino acids. Germline V gene lookup returns CDR1 SNHLY and CDR2 FYNNEI. Trimming cost V 5 bases and J 1 base, with 14 bases left between them. In DNA form, the CDR3 reads TGTGCCAGCAGTTCCCAGGGCGACGTTAACTATGGCTACACCTTC. It is translated as CASSSQGDVNYGYTF.

This chain uses TRBV11-3 with TRBJ1-4, with no clear D. Germline CDR1 reads SGHNT; CDR2 reads YENEEA. The germline V and J ends were trimmed by 0 bases and 4 bases, with 9 bases remaining between them. The CDR3 has 15 residues. CDR3 region: CASSLEGANNEKLFF. The CDR3 coding sequence is TGTGCCAGCAGCTTAGAAGGAGCCAATAATGAAAAACTGTTTTTT.

A remark on this clone: The sample has other DNA sequences that encode this CDR3 too. The V gene is TRBV14, the J gene TRBJ1-1, with D uncertain. CDR1 is SGHDN and CDR2 is FVKESK in the germline V gene. This CDR3 is 13 amino acids long. Trimming removed 2 bases at V and 5 bases at J, with 9 bases between. The CDR3: CASSQSTRTEAFF. DNA for the CDR3: TGTGCCAGCAGCCAATCTACGCGTACTGAAGCTTTCTTT.

This sequence joins TRBV6-5 and TRBJ1-1, with D hard to call. Germline lookup yields CDR1 MNHEY and CDR2 SVGAGI. CDR3 length: 13 amino acids. Trimming left V 2 bases short and J 4 bases short, with 8 bases between. The CDR3 protein is CASSYIGSTEAFF. The CDR3 DNA reads as TGTGCCAGCAGTTACATCGGGAGCACTGAAGCTTTCTTT.

The gene calls are TRBV7-9 and TRBJ1-2; possible D gene TRBD1, 5 bases. This CDR3 contains 12 residues. Germline V lookup: CDR1 SEHNR, CDR2 FQNEAQ (reference sequence). Between the trimmed V and J ends, which lost 7 bases and 5 bases, there was a span of 11 bases. DNA for the CDR3: TGTGCCAGCACCGATCAGGGTTATGGCTACACCTTC. Its translation: CASTDQGYGYTF.

CDR3 sequence reads: CASSATGGNSGNTIYF. CDR3 nucleotide sequence: TGTGCCAGCTCAGCGACAGGGGGGAACTCTGGAAACACCATATATTTT. The chain links TRBV18 to TRBJ1-3, with 9 bases matching TRBD1. The CDR3 totals 16 residues. Germline loops: CDR1 KGHSH, CDR2 LQKENI. V was pared by 5 bases and J by 0 bases, with 5 bases of the junction left unmatched.

The V call is TRBV19, the J call TRBJ1-4; 9 bases are a match to TRBD1. With V trimmed by 7 bases and J by 10 bases, 10 bases remained unmatched. This CDR3 is 14 amino acids long. Germline V gives CDR1 LNHDA, CDR2 SQIVND (reference sequence). The chain's CDR3 is CASTPDRGSGKLFF. The CDR3 nucleotides are TGTGCCAGTACCCCGGACAGGGGATCAGGAAAACTGTTTTTT.

The chain couples TRBV7-8 to TRBJ2-7, with D possibly matching TRBD2 (6 bases). Germline loops: CDR1 SGHVS, CDR2 FQNEAQ. The V and J ends lost 5 bases and 3 bases respectively, with 14 bases between them. CDR3 length equals 14 residues. The CDR3: CASSPGTANYEQYF. The CDR3 DNA is TGTGCCAGCAGCCCCGGGACTGCCAACTACGAGCAGTACTTC.

The DNA for the CDR3 is TGCAGCGTTGACCCCGGGTGGGGCACAGATACGCAGTATTTT. This translates into CSVDPGWGTDTQYF. The chain employs TRBV29-1 and TRBJ2-3; D is undetermined. Germline loops: CDR1 SQVTM, CDR2 ANQGSEA. Trimming removed 3 bases from V and 1 base from J, with 11 bases in between. The CDR3 covers 14 residues.

The chain has TRBV11-3 and TRBJ2-5, with 7 bases fitting TRBD1. The germline V gene has CDR1 SGHNT and CDR2 YENEEA. The CDR3 has 14 amino acids. After removal of 4 bases from V and 6 bases from J, the junction contained 8 bases not matched to a gene. The CDR3 sequence: CASSSNRGGQTQYF. CDR3 bases: TGTGCCAGCAGCTCCAACAGGGGTGGTCAGACCCAGTACTTC.

This chain uses TRBV19 with TRBJ2-1; 11 bases fit TRBD2. With V trimmed by 5 bases and J by 10 bases, 7 bases remained unmatched. CDR3 length: 14 residues. Germline lookup yields CDR1 LNHDA and CDR2 SQIVND (reference sequence). CDR3 sequence reads: CASSPGTSGVEQFF. The CDR3 DNA is TGTGCCAGTAGTCCTGGGACTAGCGGAGTGGAGCAGTTCTTC.

The chain has TRBV15 and TRBJ2-3; tentative D call: TRBD2 (6 bases). The CDR3 is 17 amino acids. The V end was cut by 0 bases, the J end by 0 bases, with 13 bases between. Germline-derived CDR1 and CDR2 are LNHNV and YYDKDF (reference sequence). The CDR3 region is CATSRDFRLASTDTQYF. CDR3 nucleotides: TGTGCCACCAGCAGAGATTTTCGTCTAGCGAGCACAGATACGCAGTATTTT.

The gene calls are TRBV9 and TRBJ2-3; D might be TRBD2 (5 bases). Germline CDR1 and CDR2: SGDLS and YYNGEE. The CDR3 spans 13 residues. V lost 4 bases, J lost 6 bases, and 12 bases lay in between. The CDR3 DNA reads TGTGCCAGCAGCTATGGACTCCCCGATACGCAGTATTTT. Protein product: CASSYGLPDTQYF. Complete variable domain (other parts from reference TRBV9 and TRBJ2-3): DSGVTQTPKHLITATGQRVTLRCSPRSGDLSVYWYQQSLDQGLQFLIQYYNGEERAKGNILERFSAQQFPDLHSELNLSSLELGDSALYFCASSYGLPDTQYFGPGTRLTVL.

The CDR3 is CASSLGGVMNTEAFF. The CDR3 nucleotides are TGCGCCAGCAGCCTCGGGGGAGTTATGAACACTGAAGCTTTCTTT. J is TRBJ1-1 and V is TRBV5-1; D might be TRBD1 (5 bases). The germline gives CDR1 SGHRS, CDR2 YFSETQ. The CDR3 covers 15 residues. The V end lost 4 bases, the J end lost 0 bases, and 13 bases lay between the germline ends.

The chain recombines TRBV19 with TRBJ1-1; weak D call: TRBD1 (5 bases). The length of the CDR3 is 13 residues. Per germline, CDR1 LNHDA and CDR2 SQIVND (reference sequence). V was clipped by 10 bases and J by 6 bases, with 18 bases between them. The CDR3 loop is CATIDGAWAEAFF. CDR3 bases: TGTGCCACTATCGATGGGGCCTGGGCTGAAGCTTTCTTT.

This sequence joins TRBV13 and TRBJ1-1, with no clear D. CDR3 length equals 15 residues. CDR1 PRHDT and CDR2 FYEKMQ come from the germline V gene (reference sequence). V lost 0 bases to trimming and J lost 0 bases, with 8 bases between them. The DNA of the CDR3 is TGTGCCAGCAGCTTAGGCGCCAGTATGAACACTGAAGCTTTCTTT. The encoded protein is CASSLGASMNTEAFF.

The V call is TRBV6-4, the J call TRBJ1-2; 8 bases match TRBD1. Per the germline V gene, CDR1 is MRHNA and CDR2 is SNTAGT. The CDR3 is made up of 15 amino acids. V was pared by 0 bases and J by 7 bases, with 7 bases of the junction left unmatched. The CDR3 bases are TGTGCCAGCAGTGACTCGGGCAGGGGGCATCGTGGCTACACCTTC. It specifies CASSDSGRGHRGYTF.

The chain employs TRBV5-1 and TRBJ2-3; 7 positions match TRBD2. CDR1 and CDR2 (germline): SGHRS, YFSETQ. Losses at the gene ends were 2 bases for V and 2 bases for J; bases not matched to a gene: 8. This CDR3 comprises 16 residues. The CDR3 region is CASSFVAGSDTDTQYF. The CDR3, as DNA: TGCGCCAGCAGCTTCGTAGCGGGCTCCGACACAGATACGCAGTATTTT.

The rearrangement joins TRBV5-4 to TRBJ2-5, with a possible D match to TRBD2 (6 bases). Germline values: CDR1 SGHNT, CDR2 YYREEE (reference sequence). The CDR3 consists of 14 residues. V lost 1 base and J 2 bases, leaving 9 bases between the germline ends. CDR3 in DNA: TGTGCCAGCAGCTTGATGGGGGGACAAGAGACCCAGTACTTC. It codes for CASSLMGGQETQYF.

The chain uses TRBV30 and TRBJ2-7, with D possibly matching TRBD1 (6 bases). Germline assignment: CDR1 GTSNPN and CDR2 SVGIG (reference sequence). CDR3 length: 11 residues. Trimming took off 4 bases at V and 6 bases at J, with 10 bases between the two ends. In DNA, the CDR3 is TGTGCCTGGAAACAGGGTCGCGAGCAGTACTTC. It codes for CAWKQGREQYF. The full variable domain, rest sourced from reference TRBV30 and TRBJ2-7, is SQTIHQWPATLVQPVGSPLSLECTVEGTSNPNLYWYRQAAGRGLQLLFYSVGIGQISSEVPQNLSASRPQDRQFILSSKKLLLSDSGFYLCAWKQGREQYFGPGTRLTVT.

The chain combines TRBV7-2 with TRBJ1-2, with 7 bases aligning to TRBD1. The germline V gene encodes CDR1 SGHTA and CDR2 FQGNSA. This CDR3 has 14 amino acids. V dropped 5 bases and J dropped 4; count of bases not matched to a gene: 7. The CDR3 nucleotides are TGTGCCAGCAGCCCGAGGGACAGCGTCTATGGCTACACCTTC. Protein sequence: CASSPRDSVYGYTF.

The genes are TRBV6-6 and TRBJ2-5; D unclear. Germline V gives CDR1 MNHNY, CDR2 SVGAGI (reference sequence). The V and J ends lost 1 base and 1 base respectively, with 7 bases between them. The CDR3 length is 14 residues. The CDR3 DNA follows: TGTGCCAGCAGTTACTACCGGGTCCAAGAGACCCAGTACTTC. It codes for CASSYYRVQETQYF.

This chain links TRBV7-8 with TRBJ2-1; TRBD2 matches 7 bases. After removal of 2 bases from V and 9 bases from J, the junction contained 19 bases not matched to a gene. The CDR3 spans 18 residues. From germline, CDR1 is SGHVS and CDR2 FQNEAQ. Here the CDR3 reads CASSLPRRLAGFRAEQFF. The CDR3 DNA sequence: TGTGCCAGCAGCTTACCGCGTAGACTAGCCGGATTTCGGGCTGAGCAGTTCTTC.

The V and J genes are TRBV28 and TRBJ2-2; D is unresolved. Germline loops: CDR1 MDHEN, CDR2 SYDVKM. Trimming cost V 3 bases and J 0 bases, with 8 bases left between them. The CDR3 covers 15 residues. CDR3 DNA sequence: TGTGCCAGCAGTTTGGGCCCTTCGAACACCGGGGAGCTGTTTTTT. Encoded protein: CASSLGPSNTGELFF.